The present T cell receptor (beta chain) was sequenced within a study of CD8 T cells in ankylosing spondylitis (dated by TCRdb to about 2017). A note on the overall study: The study set out to find disease-linked TCR variants by profiling T cell receptor beta repertoires in ankylosing spondylitis patients and healthy donors. The full study cohort was made up of about two dozen ankylosing spondylitis patients and roughly 100 healthy donors. Samples of peripheral blood were taken, and for ankylosing spondylitis patients, synovial fluid was collected as well.

Germline trimming amounts to 8 bases on V and 6 bases on J, with 10 as the count of junction bases outside the gene matches. The germline V gene encodes CDR1 PRHDT and CDR2 FYEKMQ (reference sequence). From its cysteine to its phenylalanine, the CDR3 spans 15 amino acids. Just CDR3 DNA is preserved here, 45 bases in frame from base 1. The sample was run on an Illumina HiSeq 2500. TCR beta libraries were prepared by quantitative 5'-RACE with molecular barcodes. The original pipeline was this. To identify disease-linked TCR variants, a new computational method was used, one built on a probabilistic model of VDJ rearrangement. The public sequencing data were trimmed at Q25 with fastp and processed into clonotypes with MiXCR by TCRdb, which kept only in-frame beta chains. Every CDR3 protein is listed once, alongside the most common genes and DNA of its rows. The V and J calls and clone size come from TCRdb's table, not from the authors' own analysis. This sample lists about 33,000 distinct CDR3 sequences; approximately 10% were detected once. 20% of the sample rests with the top ten.

Overall study outcomes, separate from this receptor: A TCR beta motif made up of about eight highly homologous amino acid variants appeared to be characteristic of blood from ankylosing spondylitis patients. The disease-linked clones were reported as significantly enriched in matched synovial fluid samples from ankylosing spondylitis patients. Some of the motif variants had been reported before in the synovial fluid and blood of reactive arthritis patients, a finding that suggests common disease-initiation mechanisms. A CD8+ phenotype was shown by the disease-linked clones, which were found at relatively low frequencies in peripheral blood.

Synovial fluid samples were matched to blood samples from the same ankylosing spondylitis patients. This clonotype has at least ten counts. The target of this receptor is not known. Per-base quality was not reported, and no clone a single base away is much larger than it. The receptor was isolated from a male donor with ankylosing spondylitis. The chain links TRBV13 with TRBJ2-1, and TRBD2 aligns with 10 junction nucleotides. Sequences were obtained from synovial fluid, either unsorted or a sorted T cell fraction (not recorded which). The CDR3 protein sequence reads: CASASGSRGGNEQFF. The sequence in DNA is TGTGCCAGCGCTAGCGGGAGTAGAGGAGGCAATGAGCAGTTCTTC.